This TCR beta chain was retrieved from a study of T cells in Graves' hyperthyroidism and ophthalmopathy. RNA transcripts yielded amplified TCR beta CDR3 regions. First-round RT-PCR of the TCR CDR3 relied on the HTBI primer set. TCRdb reprocessed the multiplex PCR reads via MiXCR and lists one record per CDR3 protein. In the table there are under 650,000 distinct CDR3 sequences, 15% to 20% of which are singletons. Trimming took off 7 bases at V and 5 bases at J, with 6 bases between the two ends. Germline-derived CDR1 and CDR2 are LGHNT and FRNRAP. The CDR3 has 11 amino acids. This clonotype was seen many times.

The specimen sequenced was blood. This sequence joins TRBV12-5 and TRBJ2-1; D unclear. This clonotype originated in a woman aged 25-40 years with Graves' hyperthyroidism. The CDR3 region is CASEENNEQFF. The CDR3 DNA sequence: TGTGCTAGTGAAGAGAACAATGAGCAGTTCTTC.